This TCR beta chain stems from a study of T cell changes during pregnancy in multiple sclerosis. A word on this clone: With only one base between it and a far larger clone, this is likely a read error.

The protocol was immunoSEQ multiplex PCR, while the TCRdb copy is restricted to in-frame clones and leaves out a portion. The table lists approximately 15,000 clones, about four fifths of them singletons. This CDR3 comprises 15 residues. Germline CDR1 MNHEY, CDR2 SVGAGI. The clonotype originates from a female donor in good health, enrolled as a control in a pregnancy study. This sample comprised CD8+ T cells from peripheral blood mononuclear cells, obtained in the third trimester of pregnancy. The V and J genes are TRBV6-5 and TRBJ2-7; TRBD1 matches at 8 bases. CDR3 in DNA: TGTGCCAGCAGTTACGGGACAGGAGATGATTCACCCCTCCACTTC. Protein: CASSYGTGDDSPLHF.